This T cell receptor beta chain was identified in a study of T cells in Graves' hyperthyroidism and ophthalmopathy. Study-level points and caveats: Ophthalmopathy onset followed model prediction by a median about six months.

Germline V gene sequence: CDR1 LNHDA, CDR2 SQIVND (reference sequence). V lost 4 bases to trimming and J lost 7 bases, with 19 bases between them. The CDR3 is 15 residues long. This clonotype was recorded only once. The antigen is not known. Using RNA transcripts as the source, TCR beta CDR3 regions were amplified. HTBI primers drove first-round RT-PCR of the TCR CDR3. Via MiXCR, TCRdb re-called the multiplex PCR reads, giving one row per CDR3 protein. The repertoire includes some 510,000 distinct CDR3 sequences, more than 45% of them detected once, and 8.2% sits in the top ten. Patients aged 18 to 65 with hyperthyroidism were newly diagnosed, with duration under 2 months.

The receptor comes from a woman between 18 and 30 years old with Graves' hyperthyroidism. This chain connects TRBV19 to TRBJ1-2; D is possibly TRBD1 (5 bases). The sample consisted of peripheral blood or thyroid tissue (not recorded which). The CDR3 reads CASSTSWGEEAGYTF. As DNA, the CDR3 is TGTGCCAGTAGTACGTCGTGGGGGGAGGAAGCTGGCTACACCTTC.